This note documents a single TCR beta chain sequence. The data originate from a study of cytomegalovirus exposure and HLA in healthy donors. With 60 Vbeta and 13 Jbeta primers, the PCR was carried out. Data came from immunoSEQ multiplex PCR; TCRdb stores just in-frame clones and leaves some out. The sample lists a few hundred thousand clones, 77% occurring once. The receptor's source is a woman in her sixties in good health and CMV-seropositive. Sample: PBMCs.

CDR3 DNA sequence: TGTGCCAGCAGCTCAGGGCCCACTGAAGCTTTCTTT. Protein product: CASSSGPTEAFF. The chain is built from TRBV11-2 and TRBJ1-1; D perhaps matches TRBD1 (5 bases). V was trimmed by 4 bases and J by 4 bases, leaving 7 bases between them. The germline V gene encodes CDR1 SGHAT and CDR2 FQNNGV. CDR3 length equals 12 residues.